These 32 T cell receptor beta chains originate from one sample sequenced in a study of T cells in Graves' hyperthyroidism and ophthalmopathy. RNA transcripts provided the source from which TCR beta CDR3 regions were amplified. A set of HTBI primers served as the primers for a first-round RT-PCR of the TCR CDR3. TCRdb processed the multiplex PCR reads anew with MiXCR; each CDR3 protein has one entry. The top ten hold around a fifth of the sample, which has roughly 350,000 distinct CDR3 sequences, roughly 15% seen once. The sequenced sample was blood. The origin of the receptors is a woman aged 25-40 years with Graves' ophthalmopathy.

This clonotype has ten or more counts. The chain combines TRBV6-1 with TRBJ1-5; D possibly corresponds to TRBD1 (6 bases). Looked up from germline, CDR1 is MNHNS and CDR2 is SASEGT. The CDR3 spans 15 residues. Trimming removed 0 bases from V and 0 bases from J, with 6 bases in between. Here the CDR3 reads CASSEAGASNQPQHF. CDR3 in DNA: TGTGCCAGCAGTGAAGCGGGGGCTAGCAATCAGCCCCAGCATTTT.

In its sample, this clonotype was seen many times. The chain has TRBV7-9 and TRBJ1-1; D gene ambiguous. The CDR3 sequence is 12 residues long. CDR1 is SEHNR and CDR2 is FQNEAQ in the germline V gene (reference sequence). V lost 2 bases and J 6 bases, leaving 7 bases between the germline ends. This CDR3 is CASSLLLSEAFF. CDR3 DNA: TGTGCCAGCAGCTTATTACTTTCTGAAGCTTTCTTT.

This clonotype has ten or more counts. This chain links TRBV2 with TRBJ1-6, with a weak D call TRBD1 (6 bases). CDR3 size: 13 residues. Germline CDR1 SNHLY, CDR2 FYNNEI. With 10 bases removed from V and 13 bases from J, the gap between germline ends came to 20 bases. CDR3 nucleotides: TGTGCCACCAATACCGGGGGGACACCCCCCCTCCACTTT. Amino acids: CATNTGGTPPLHF.

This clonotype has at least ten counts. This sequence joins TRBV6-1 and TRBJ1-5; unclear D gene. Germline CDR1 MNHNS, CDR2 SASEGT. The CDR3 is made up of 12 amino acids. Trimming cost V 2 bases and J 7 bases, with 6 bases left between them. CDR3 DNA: TGTGCCAGCAGTGAACGGTACCAGCCCCAGCATTTT. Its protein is CASSERYQPQHF.

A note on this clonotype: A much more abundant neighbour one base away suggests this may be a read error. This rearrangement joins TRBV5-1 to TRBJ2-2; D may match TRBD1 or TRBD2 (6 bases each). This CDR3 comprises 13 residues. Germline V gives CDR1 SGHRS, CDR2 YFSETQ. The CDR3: CTSSLEGAGELFF. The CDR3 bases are TGCACCAGCAGCTTGGAGGGGGCCGGGGAGCTGTTTTTT.

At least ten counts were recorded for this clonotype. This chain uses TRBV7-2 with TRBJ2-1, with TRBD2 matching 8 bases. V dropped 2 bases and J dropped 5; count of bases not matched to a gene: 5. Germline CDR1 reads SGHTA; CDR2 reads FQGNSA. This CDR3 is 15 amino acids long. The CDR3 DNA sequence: TGTGCCAGCAGCTTACGGGGGGGATCCCACAATGAGCAGTTCTTC. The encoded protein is CASSLRGGSHNEQFF.

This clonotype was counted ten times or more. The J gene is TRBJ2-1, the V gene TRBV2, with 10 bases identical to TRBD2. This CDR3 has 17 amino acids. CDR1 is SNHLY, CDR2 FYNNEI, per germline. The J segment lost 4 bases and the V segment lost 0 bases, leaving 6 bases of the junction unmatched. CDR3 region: CASSEAILAGSYNEQFF. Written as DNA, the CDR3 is TGTGCCAGCAGTGAAGCGATACTAGCGGGGTCTTACAATGAGCAGTTCTTC.

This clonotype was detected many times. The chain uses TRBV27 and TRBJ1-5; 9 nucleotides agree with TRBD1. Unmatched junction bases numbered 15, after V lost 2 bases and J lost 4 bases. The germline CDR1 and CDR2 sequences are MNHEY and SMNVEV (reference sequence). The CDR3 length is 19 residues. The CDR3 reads CASSLRGSGTGRGNQPQHF. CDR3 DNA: TGTGCCAGCAGTTTACGCGGTTCCGGGACAGGGAGGGGGAATCAGCCCCAGCATTTT.

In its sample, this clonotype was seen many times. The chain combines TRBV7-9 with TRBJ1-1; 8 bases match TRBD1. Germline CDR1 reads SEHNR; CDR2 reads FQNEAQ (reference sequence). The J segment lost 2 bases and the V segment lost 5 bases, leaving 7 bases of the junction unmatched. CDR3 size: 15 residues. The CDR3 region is CASSVTGGSNTEAFF. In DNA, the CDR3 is TGTGCCAGCAGCGTAACAGGGGGTTCAAACACTGAAGCTTTCTTT.

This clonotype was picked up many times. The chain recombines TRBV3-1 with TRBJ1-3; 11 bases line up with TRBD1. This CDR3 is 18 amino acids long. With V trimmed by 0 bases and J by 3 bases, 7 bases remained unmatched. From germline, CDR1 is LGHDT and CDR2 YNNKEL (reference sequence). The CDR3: CASSQDWGQGVVGNTIYF. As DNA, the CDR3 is TGTGCCAGCAGCCAAGATTGGGGACAGGGGGTTGTTGGAAACACCATATATTTT.

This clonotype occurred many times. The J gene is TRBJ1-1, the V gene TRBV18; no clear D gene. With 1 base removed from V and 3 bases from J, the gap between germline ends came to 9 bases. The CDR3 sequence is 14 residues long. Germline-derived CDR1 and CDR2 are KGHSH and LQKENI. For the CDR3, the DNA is TGTGCCAGCTCACCACGTATGCCGGACACTGAAGCTTTCTTT. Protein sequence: CASSPRMPDTEAFF.

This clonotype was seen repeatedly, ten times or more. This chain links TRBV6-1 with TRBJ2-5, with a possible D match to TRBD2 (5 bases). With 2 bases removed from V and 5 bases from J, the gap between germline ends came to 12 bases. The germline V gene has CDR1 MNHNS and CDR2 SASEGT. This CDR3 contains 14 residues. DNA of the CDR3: TGTGCCAGCAGTGAATCGCGGGTCCGGGAGACCCAGTACTTC. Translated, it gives CASSESRVRETQYF.

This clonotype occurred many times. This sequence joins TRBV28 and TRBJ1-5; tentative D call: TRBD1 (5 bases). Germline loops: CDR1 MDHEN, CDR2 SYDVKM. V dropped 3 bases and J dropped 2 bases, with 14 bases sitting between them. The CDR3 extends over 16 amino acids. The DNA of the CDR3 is TGTGCCAGCAGTTTGGCTTCGGGAGGGGGCAATCAGCCCCAGCATTTT. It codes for CASSLASGGGNQPQHF.

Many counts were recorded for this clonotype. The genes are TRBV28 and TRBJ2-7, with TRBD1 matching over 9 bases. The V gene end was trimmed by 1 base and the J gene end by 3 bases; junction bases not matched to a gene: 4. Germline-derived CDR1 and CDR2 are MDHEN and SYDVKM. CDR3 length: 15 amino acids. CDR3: CASSLSGTGLYEQYF. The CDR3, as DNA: TGTGCCAGCAGTTTATCCGGGACAGGGCTCTACGAGCAGTACTTC.

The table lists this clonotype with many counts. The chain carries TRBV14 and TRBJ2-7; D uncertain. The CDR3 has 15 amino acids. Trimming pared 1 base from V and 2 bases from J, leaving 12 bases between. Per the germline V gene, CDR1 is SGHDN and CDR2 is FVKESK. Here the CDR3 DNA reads TGTGCCAGCAGCCAAGGCGGCACATTTACCTACGAGCAGTACTTC. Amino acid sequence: CASSQGGTFTYEQYF. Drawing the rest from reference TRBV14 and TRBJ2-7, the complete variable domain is EAGVTQFPSHSVIEKGQTVTLRCDPISGHDNLYWYRRVMGKEIKFLLHFVKESKQDESGMPNNRFLAERTGGTYSTLKVQPAELEDSGVYFCASSQGGTFTYEQYFGPGTRLTVT.

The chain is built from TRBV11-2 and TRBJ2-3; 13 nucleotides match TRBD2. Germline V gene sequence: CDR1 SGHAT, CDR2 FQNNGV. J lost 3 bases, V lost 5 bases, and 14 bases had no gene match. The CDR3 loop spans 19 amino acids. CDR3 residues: CASSPTGLAGEGGTDTQYF. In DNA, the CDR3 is TGTGCCAGCAGCCCAACCGGACTAGCGGGGGAAGGTGGGACAGATACGCAGTATTTT.

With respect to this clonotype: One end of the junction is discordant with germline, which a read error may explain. The CDR3 is CASSPGWAGQPQRF. The CDR3 DNA follows: TGTGCCAGCTCACCAGGATGGGCCGGTCAGCCCCAGCGTTTT. The rearrangement links TRBV18 to TRBJ1-5; D not resolved. The CDR3 contains 14 residues. Germline values: CDR1 KGHSH, CDR2 LQKENI.

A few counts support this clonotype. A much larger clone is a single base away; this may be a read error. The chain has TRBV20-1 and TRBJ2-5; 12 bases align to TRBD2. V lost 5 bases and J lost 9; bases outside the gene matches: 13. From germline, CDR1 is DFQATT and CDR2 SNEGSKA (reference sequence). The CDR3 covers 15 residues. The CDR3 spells CSAAKTSGGVEAQYF. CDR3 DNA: TGCAGTGCTGCCAAGACTAGCGGGGGCGTTGAGGCCCAGTACTTC.

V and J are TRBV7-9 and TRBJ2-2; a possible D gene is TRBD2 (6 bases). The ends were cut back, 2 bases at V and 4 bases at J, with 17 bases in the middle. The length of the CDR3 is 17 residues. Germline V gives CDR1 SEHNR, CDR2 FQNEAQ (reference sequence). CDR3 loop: CASSLNVRRELTGELFF. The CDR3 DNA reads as TGTGCCAGCAGCTTAAATGTACGGCGGGAACTCACCGGGGAGCTGTTTTTT.

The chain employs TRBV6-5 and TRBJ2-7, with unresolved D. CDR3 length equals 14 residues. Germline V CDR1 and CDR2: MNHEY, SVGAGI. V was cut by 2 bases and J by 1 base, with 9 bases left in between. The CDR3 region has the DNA TGTGCCAGCAGTTACGTCGGCAGGTCCTACGAGCAGTACTTC. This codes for CASSYVGRSYEQYF.

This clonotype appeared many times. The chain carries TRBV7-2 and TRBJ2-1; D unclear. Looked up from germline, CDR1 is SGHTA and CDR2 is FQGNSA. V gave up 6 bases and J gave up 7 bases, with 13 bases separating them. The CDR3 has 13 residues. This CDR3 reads CASSTFTGNEQFF. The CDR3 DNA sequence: TGTGCCAGCAGTACTTTTACCGGGAATGAGCAGTTCTTC.

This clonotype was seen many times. The CDR3 DNA sequence: TGTGCCAGCAGCCAAGGTATCCTACCCCCCTACAATGAGCAGTTCTTC. This translates into CASSQGILPPYNEQFF. This sequence joins TRBV3-1 and TRBJ2-1; no definite D call. Deletions cut 1 base from V and 2 bases from J, with 12 bases between. Germline assignment: CDR1 LGHDT and CDR2 YNNKEL (reference sequence). The CDR3 covers 16 residues.

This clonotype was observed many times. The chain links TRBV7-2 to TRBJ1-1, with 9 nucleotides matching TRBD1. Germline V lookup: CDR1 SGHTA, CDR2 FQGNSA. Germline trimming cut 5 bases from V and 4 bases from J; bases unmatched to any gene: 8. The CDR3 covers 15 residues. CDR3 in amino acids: CASSPPGTGITEAFF. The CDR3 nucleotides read TGTGCCAGCAGCCCACCCGGGACAGGGATCACTGAAGCTTTCTTT.

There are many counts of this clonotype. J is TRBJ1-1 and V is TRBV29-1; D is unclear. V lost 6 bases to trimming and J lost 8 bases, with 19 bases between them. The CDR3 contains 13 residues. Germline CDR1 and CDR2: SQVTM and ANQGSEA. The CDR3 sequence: CSVDLGRRVEAFF. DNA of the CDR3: TGCAGCGTAGACCTCGGGAGGAGGGTAGAAGCTTTCTTT.

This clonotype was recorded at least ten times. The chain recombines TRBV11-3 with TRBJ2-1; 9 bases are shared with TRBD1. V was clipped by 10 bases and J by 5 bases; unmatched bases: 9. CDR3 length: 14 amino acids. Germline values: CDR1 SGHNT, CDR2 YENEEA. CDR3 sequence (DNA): TGTGCCACCAAACAGGGGGCCGGTAACAATGAGCAGTTCTTC. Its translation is CATKQGAGNNEQFF.

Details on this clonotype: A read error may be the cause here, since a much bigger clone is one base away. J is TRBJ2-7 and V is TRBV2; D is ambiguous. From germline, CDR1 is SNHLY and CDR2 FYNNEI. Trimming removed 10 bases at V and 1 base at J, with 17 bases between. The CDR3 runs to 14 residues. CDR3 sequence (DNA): TGTGCCACCCATCCCCCACTCCGATCCTACGAGCAGTACTTC. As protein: CATHPPLRSYEQYF.

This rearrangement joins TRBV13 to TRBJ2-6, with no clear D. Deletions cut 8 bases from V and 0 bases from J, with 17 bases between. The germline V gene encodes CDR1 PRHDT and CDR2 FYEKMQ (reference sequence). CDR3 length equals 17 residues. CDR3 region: CASLTSEAPSGANVLTF. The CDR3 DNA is TGTGCCAGCCTCACATCCGAGGCCCCCTCTGGGGCCAACGTCCTGACTTTC.

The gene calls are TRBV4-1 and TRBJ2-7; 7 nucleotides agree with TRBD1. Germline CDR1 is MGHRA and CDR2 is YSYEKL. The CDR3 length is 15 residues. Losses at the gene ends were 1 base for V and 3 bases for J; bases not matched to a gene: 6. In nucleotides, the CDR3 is TGCGCCAGCAGCCAAGTGCCCGACAGGGTCTACGAGCAGTACTTC. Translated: CASSQVPDRVYEQYF.

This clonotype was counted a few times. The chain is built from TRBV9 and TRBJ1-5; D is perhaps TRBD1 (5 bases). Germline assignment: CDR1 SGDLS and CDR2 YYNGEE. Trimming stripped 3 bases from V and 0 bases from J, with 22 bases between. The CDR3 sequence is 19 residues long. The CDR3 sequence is CASSASDALGGVSNQPQHF. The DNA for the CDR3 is TGTGCCAGCAGCGCCTCAGACGCCTTGGGGGGGGTTAGCAATCAGCCCCAGCATTTT.

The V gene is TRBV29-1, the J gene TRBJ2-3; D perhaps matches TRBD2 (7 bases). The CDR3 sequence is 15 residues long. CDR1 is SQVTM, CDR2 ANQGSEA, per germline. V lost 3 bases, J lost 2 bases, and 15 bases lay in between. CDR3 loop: CSVDRGGSHTDTQYF. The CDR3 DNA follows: TGCAGCGTTGATAGGGGGGGGTCACACACAGATACGCAGTATTTT.

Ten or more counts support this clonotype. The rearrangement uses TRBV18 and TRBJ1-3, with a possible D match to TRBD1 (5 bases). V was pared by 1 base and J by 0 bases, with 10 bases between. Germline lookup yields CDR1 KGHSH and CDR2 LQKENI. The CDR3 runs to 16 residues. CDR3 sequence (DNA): TGTGCCAGCTCACCACTGCCAGGGCCCTCTGGAAACACCATATATTTT. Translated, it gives CASSPLPGPSGNTIYF.

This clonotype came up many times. The CDR3 bases are TGCAGTGCCCCGGGGGCTAGATCAGATACGCAGTATTTT. Protein: CSAPGARSDTQYF. J is TRBJ2-3 and V is TRBV20-1; the D gene could be TRBD1 or TRBD2 (6 bases each). V dropped 6 bases and J dropped 4 bases, with 14 bases sitting between them. The CDR3 is 13 residues long. Per the germline V gene, CDR1 is DFQATT and CDR2 is SNEGSKA (reference sequence).